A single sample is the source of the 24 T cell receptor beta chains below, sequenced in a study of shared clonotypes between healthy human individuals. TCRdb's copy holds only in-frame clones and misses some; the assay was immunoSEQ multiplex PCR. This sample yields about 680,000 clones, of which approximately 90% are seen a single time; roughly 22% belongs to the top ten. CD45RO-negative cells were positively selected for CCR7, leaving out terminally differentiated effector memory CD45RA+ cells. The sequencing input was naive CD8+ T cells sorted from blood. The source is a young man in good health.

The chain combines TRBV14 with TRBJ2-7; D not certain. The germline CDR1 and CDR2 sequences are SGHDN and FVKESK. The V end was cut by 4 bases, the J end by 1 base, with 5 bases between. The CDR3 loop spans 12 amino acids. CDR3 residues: CASSLESYEQYF. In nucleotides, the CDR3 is TGTGCCAGCAGCCTAGAGTCCTACGAGCAGTACTTC.

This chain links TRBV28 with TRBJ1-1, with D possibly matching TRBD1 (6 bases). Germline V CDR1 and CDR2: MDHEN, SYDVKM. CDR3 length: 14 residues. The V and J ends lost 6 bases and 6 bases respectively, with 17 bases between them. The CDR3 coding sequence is TGTGCCAGCAGAGTCCGGGACACCCGGTCTGAAGCTTTCTTT. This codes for CASRVRDTRSEAFF. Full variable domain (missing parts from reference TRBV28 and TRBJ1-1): DVKVTQSSRYLVKRTGEKVFLECVQDMDHENMFWYRQDPGLGLRLIYFSYDVKMKEKGDIPEGYSVSREKKERFSLILESASTNQTSMYLCASRVRDTRSEAFFGQGTRLTVV.

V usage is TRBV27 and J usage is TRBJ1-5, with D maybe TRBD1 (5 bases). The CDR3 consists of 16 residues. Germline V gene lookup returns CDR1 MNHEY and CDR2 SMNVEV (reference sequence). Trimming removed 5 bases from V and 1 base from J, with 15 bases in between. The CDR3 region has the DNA TGTGCCAGCAGTCTCTCCCAGGGAGGGAGCAATCAGCCCCAGCATTTT. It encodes CASSLSQGGSNQPQHF.

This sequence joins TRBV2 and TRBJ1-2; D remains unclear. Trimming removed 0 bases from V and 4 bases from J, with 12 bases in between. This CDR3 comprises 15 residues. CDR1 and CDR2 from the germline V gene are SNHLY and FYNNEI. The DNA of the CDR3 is TGTGCCAGCAGTGAAGCGCTAAGGATTCTCTATGGCTACACCTTC. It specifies CASSEALRILYGYTF.

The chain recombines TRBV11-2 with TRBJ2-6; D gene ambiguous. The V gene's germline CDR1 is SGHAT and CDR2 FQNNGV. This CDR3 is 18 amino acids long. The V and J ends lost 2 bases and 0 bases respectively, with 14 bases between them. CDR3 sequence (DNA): TGTGCCAGCAGCTTATTCAAGGACGAGGTCTCTGGGGCCAACGTCCTGACTTTC. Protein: CASSLFKDEVSGANVLTF.

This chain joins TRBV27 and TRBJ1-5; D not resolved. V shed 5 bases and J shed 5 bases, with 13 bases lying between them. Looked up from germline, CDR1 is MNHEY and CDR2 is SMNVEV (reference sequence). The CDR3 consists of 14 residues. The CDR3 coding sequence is TGTGCCAGCAGTACATTAAGAGGCGATCAGCCCCAGCATTTT. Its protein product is CASSTLRGDQPQHF.

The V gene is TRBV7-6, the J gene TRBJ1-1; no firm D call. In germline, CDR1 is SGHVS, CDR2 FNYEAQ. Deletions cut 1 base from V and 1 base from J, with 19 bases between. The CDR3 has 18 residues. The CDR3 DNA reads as TGTGCCAGCAGCTTAGGAGGACGCCGGACTGATAGGAACACTGAAGCTTTCTTT. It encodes CASSLGGRRTDRNTEAFF.

The chain's CDR3 is CAISESTGMQTQYF. In nucleotides, the CDR3 is TGTGCCATCAGTGAGTCGACAGGGATGCAGACCCAGTACTTC. V and J are TRBV10-3 and TRBJ2-5; 7 bases align to TRBD1. Germline values: CDR1 ENHRY, CDR2 SYGVKD. The CDR3 has 14 amino acids. V was clipped by 0 bases and J by 6 bases; unmatched bases: 4.

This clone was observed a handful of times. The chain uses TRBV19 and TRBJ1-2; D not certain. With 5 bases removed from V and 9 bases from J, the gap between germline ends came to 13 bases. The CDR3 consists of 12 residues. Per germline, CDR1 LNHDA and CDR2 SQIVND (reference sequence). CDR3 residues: CASSPGGPSYTF. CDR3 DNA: TGTGCCAGTAGTCCCGGCGGGCCGAGCTACACCTTC.

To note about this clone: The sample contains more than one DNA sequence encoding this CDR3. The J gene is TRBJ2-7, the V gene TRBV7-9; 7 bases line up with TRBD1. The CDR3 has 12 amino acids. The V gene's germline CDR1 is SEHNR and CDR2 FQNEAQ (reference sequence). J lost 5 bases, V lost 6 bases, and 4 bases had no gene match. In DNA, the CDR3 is TGTGCCAGCAGTTCACAGGGGAACGAGCAGTACTTC. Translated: CASSSQGNEQYF.

CDR3 in DNA: TGCAGCGTTGAAGGTTCTAGCGGGAGCTCCTACAATGAGCAGTTCTTC. Its translation: CSVEGSSGSSYNEQFF. The chain employs TRBV29-1 and TRBJ2-1, with TRBD2 matching 10 bases. The CDR3 is made up of 16 amino acids. The germline V gene has CDR1 SQVTM and CDR2 ANQGSEA. The junction had 3 bases not matched to a gene; V was cut back by 1 base and J by 0 bases.

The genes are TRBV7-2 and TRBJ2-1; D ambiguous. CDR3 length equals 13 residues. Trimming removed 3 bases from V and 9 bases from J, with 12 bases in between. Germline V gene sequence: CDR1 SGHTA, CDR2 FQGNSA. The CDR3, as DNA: TGTGCCAGCAGCTTTTACAATGCGGCTGAGCAGTTCTTC. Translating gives CASSFYNAAEQFF.

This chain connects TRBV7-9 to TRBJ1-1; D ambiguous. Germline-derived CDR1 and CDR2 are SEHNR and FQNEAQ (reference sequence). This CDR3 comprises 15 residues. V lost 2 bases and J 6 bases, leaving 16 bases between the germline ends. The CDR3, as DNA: TGTGCCAGCAGCTTAATAGGGCTCCGATTACCTGAAGCTTTCTTT. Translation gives CASSLIGLRLPEAFF. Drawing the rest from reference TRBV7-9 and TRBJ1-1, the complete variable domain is DTGVSQNPRHKITKRGQNVTFRCDPISEHNRLYWYRQTLGQGPEFLTYFQNEAQLEKSRLLSDRFSAERPKGSFSTLEIQRTEQGDSAMYLCASSLIGLRLPEAFFGQGTRLTVV.

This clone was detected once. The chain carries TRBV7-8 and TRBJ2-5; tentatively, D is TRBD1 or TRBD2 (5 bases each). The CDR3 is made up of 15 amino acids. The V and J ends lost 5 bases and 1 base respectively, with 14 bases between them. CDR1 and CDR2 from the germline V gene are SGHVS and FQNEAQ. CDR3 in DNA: TGTGCCAGCAGCAAACAGCCGGGGACCCAAGAGACCCAGTACTTC. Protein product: CASSKQPGTQETQYF.

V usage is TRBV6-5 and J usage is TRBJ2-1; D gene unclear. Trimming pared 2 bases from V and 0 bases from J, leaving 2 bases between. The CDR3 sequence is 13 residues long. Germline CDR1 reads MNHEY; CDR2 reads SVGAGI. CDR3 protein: CASSYNSYNEQFF. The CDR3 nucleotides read TGTGCCAGCAGTTACAACTCCTACAATGAGCAGTTCTTC.

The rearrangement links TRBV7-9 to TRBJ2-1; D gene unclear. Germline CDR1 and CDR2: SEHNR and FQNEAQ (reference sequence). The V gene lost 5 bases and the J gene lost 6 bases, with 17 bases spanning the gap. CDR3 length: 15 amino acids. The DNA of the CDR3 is TGTGCCAGCAGCCTCGCTTCGGGTCTTGGCAATGAGCAGTTCTTC. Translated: CASSLASGLGNEQFF.

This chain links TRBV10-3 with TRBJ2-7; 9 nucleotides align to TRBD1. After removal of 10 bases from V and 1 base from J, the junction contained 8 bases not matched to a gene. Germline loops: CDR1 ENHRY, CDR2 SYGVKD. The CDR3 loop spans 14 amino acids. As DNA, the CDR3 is TGTGCCAACTCCGGGACAGGGAGTTCCTACGAGCAGTACTTC. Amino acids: CANSGTGSSYEQYF.

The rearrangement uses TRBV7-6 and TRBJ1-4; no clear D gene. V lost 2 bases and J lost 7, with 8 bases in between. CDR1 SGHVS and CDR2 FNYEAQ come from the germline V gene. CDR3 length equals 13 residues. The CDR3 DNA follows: TGTGCCAGCAGCTTATCGTTGACTGAAAAACTGTTTTTT. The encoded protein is CASSLSLTEKLFF.

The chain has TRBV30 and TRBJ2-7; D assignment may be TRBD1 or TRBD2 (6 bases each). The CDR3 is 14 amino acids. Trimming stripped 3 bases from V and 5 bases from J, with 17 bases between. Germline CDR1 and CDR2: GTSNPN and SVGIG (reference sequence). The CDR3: CAWSTSVGGHEQYF. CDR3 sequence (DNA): TGTGCCTGGAGCACCTCGGTAGGGGGGCACGAGCAGTACTTC.

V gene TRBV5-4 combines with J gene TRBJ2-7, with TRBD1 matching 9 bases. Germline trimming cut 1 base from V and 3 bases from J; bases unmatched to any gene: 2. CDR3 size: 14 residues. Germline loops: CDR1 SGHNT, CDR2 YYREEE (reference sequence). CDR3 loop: CASSLRQGDYEQYF. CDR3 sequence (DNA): TGTGCCAGCAGCTTGAGACAGGGGGACTACGAGCAGTACTTC.

CDR3 DNA: TGTGCCAGCAGTTCCTACAGGGACGAATACGAGCAGTACTTC. This gives the protein CASSSYRDEYEQYF. The J gene is TRBJ2-7, the V gene TRBV27; D possibly corresponds to TRBD1 (6 bases). Germline CDR1 and CDR2: MNHEY and SMNVEV (reference sequence). V was shortened by 4 bases and J by 4 bases, with 14 bases between the two germline ends. The CDR3 contains 14 residues.

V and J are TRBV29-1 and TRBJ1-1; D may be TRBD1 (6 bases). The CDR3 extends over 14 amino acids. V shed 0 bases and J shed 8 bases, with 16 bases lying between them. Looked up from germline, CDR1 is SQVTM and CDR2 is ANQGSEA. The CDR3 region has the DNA TGCAGCGTTGAAGAATTACAGACAGGTGTCGAAGCTTTCTTT. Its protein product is CSVEELQTGVEAFF.

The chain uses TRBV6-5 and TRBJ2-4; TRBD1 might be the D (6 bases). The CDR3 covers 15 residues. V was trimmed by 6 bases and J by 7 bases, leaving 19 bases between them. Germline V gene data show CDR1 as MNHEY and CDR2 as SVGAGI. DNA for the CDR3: TGTGCCAGCAGGACAGGCATAAAAACGGCGAACATTCAGTACTTC. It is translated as CASRTGIKTANIQYF.

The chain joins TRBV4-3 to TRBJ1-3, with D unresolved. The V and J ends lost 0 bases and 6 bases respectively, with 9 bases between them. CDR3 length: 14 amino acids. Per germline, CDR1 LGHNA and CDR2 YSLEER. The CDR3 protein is CASSQEGGSNTIYF. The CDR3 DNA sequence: TGCGCCAGCAGCCAAGAAGGAGGGTCAAACACCATATATTTT.